This TCR beta chain originates from a study of blood T cell repertoires in COVID-19. Study information: COVID-19 samples collected from the United States, Italy and Spain covered acute and convalescent phases.

Grouping used clinical history reported by participants in a survey and questionnaire. Donors in Cohort 3 who had recovered were those with two negative PCRs, healthcare professional clearance, or resolution of their symptoms. CDR3 length equals 16 residues. V lost 5 bases to trimming and J lost 3 bases; unmatched junction nucleotides: 9. Germline V gene lookup returns CDR1 SGHAT and CDR2 FQNNGV. Assay used: immunoSEQ multiplex PCR; TCRdb lists only in-frame clones, some missing. The sample includes 350,000 or so clones, 92% seen only once; the top ten take less than 20%. The sequencing input was PBMCs or T cells enriched from blood (not recorded which). This TCR derives from a woman between 25 and 40 years old who had recovered from COVID-19. The chain couples TRBV11-2 to TRBJ2-1; 8 nucleotides align to TRBD2. The CDR3 sequence is CASSPVAGGNYNEQFF. The CDR3 DNA follows: TGTGCCAGCAGCCCCGTTGCGGGGGGAAACTACAATGAGCAGTTCTTC.